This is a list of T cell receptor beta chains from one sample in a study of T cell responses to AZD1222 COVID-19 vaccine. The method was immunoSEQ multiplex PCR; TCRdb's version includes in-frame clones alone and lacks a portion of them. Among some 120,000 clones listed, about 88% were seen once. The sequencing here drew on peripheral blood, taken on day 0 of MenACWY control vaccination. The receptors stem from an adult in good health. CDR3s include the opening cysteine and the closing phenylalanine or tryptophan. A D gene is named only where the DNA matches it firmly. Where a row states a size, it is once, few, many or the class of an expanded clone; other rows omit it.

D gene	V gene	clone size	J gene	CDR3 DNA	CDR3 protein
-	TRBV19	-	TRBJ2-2	TGTGCCAGCACGGGGCCCACCCCGCAGGGAGGCGGGGAGCTGTTTTTT	CASTGPTPQGGGELFF
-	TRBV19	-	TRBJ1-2	TGTGCCTCCGCCGGGGGACGGATTAACTATGGCTACACCTTC	CASAGGRINYGYTF
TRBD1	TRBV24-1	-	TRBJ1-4	TGTGCCACCAGTGACCCCGGACAGGGGAATGAAAAACTGTTTTTT	CATSDPGQGNEKLFF
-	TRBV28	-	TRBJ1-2	TGTGCCAGCAGTTCCCCTGGGGGTCGAGACTATGGCTACACCTTC	CASSSPGGRDYGYTF
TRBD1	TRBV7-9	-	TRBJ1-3	TGTGCCAGCAGCGGGACAGGGTCTGGAAACACCATATATTTT	CASSGTGSGNTIYF
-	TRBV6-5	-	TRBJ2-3	TGTGCCAGCAGTTACGGGGGACACCCCACAGATACGCAGTATTTT	CASSYGGHPTDTQYF
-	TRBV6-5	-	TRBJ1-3	TGTGCCAGCACCGGGCAGGTACTAAACACCATATATTTT	CASTGQVLNTIYF
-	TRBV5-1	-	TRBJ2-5	TGCGCCAGCAGCTTGCTTAGGACACCACAAGAGACCCAGTACTTC	CASSLLRTPQETQYF
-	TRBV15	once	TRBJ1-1	TGTGCCACCAGCAGAATCGAGGTGGGGGACGTAGCTTTCTTT	CATSRIEVGDVAFF
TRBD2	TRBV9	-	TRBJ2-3	TGTGCCAGCAGCCCTGGGGACTACACAGATACGCAGTATTTT	CASSPGDYTDTQYF
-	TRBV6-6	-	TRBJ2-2	TGTGCCAGCAGTTACCCGCAAGACACCGGGGAGCTGTTTTTT	CASSYPQDTGELFF
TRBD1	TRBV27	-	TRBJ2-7	TGTGCCAGCAGTCCGTCCGGGACAGGGGGTAACGAGCAGTACTTC	CASSPSGTGGNEQYF
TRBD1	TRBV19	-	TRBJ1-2	TGTGCCAGTAGCCCCCAAGGACAGGGCGACTATGGCTACACCTTC	CASSPQGQGDYGYTF
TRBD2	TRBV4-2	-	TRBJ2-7	TGTGCCAGCAGCCAAGAAGGGGAGGGACGCTCCTACGAGCAGTACTTC	CASSQEGEGRSYEQYF
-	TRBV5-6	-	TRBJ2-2	TGTGCCAGCAGCTTGATCCTAGCTCGCGGGGAGCTGTTTTTT	CASSLILARGELFF
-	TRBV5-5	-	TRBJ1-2	TGTGCCAGCAGCTTGCGCCTGGCTAACTATGGCTACACCTTC	CASSLRLANYGYTF
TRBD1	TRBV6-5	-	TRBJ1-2	TGTGCCAGCAGTTATGCAGGGGGCTATGGCTACACCTTC	CASSYAGGYGYTF
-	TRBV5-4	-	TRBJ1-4	TGTGCCAGCAGCTCCAGGGTGGACAGTGAAAAACTGTTTTTT	CASSSRVDSEKLFF
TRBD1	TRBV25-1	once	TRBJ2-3	TGTGCCAGCAGTCCTACAGGGGGACACAACACAGATACGCAGTATTTT	CASSPTGGHNTDTQYF
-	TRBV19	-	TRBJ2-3	TGTGCCAGTACCCTGCTGGGGTCGGGCACAGATACGCAGTATTTT	CASTLLGSGTDTQYF
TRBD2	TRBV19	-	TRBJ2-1	TGTGCCAGTGGACCACTAGCGGGAGGTTACAATGAGCAGTTCTTC	CASGPLAGGYNEQFF
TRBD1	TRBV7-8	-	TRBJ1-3	TGTGCCAGCAGCTTAATTGCAGGGGGCTCTGGAAACACCATATATTTT	CASSLIAGGSGNTIYF
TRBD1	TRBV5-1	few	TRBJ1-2	TGCGCCAGCAGCCCAGAAGGGACAGGGGGCTACACCTTC	CASSPEGTGGYTF
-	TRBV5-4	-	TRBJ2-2	TGTGCCAGCAGCTTGGGCGGTATGTTTAACACCGGGGAGCTGTTTTTT	CASSLGGMFNTGELFF
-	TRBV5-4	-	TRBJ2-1	TGTGCCAGCAGCTTGGTGGCTAGCGCATACAATGAGCAGTTCTTC	CASSLVASAYNEQFF
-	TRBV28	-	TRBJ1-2	TGTGCCAGCAGTAGAGGGGGGGCTAACTATGGCTACACCTTC	CASSRGGANYGYTF
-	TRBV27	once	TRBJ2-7	TGTGCCAGCAGTTTAAGGGGGAACGAGCAGTACTTC	CASSLRGNEQYF
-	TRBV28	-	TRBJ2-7	TGTGCCAGCAGTTTACACAGGGCCAACGAGCAGTACTTC	CASSLHRANEQYF
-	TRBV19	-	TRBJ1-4	TGTGCCAGTAGTATTCGCTGGCGGGGAGTCCTGAGTGAAAAACTGTTTTTT	CASSIRWRGVLSEKLFF
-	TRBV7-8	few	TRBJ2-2	TGTGCCAGCAGCTTAATGGTCTGGGGAGCCGGGGAGCTGTTTTTT	CASSLMVWGAGELFF
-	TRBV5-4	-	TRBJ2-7	TGTGCCAGCAGCTTGGCTGGGACTCAGGAGCAGTACTTC	CASSLAGTQEQYF
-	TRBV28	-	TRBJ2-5	TGTGCCAGCAGTTTCCCAGTCCGGGAGACCCAGTACTTC	CASSFPVRETQYF
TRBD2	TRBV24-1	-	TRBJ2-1	TGTGCCACCAGTGATCCTAGCGGGGCTATCTACAATGAGCAGTTCTTC	CATSDPSGAIYNEQFF
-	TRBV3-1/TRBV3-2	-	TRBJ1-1	TGTGCCAGCAGCCAAGATCGAGGGGGGAACACTGAAGCTTTCTTT	CASSQDRGGNTEAFF
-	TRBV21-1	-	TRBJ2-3	TGTGCCAGCAGCAAAGAGGTACCTAGCGGGAAACACACAGATACGCAGTATTTT	CASSKEVPSGKHTDTQYF
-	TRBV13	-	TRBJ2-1	TGTGCCAGCAGCTTAGGCATATCCAATGAGCAGTTCTTC	CASSLGISNEQFF
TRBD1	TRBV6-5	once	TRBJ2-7	TGTGCCAGCAGTCCAAGACAGGGCCTCTCCTACGAGCAGTACTTC	CASSPRQGLSYEQYF
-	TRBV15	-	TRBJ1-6	TGTGCCACAAAGACCCGGGGGCAGCGAGTTTCACCCCTCCACTTT	CATKTRGQRVSPLHF
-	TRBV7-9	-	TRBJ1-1	TGTGCCAGCAGCGAAGGGGGAGCTGAAGCTTTCTTT	CASSEGGAEAFF
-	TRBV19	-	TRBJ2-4	TGTGCCAGTACGGACACTATAAACATTCAGTACTTC	CASTDTINIQYF
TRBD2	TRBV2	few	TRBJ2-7	TGTGCCACTAACCTAGGACTAGCGGGAGGGGAAAAGTACTTC	CATNLGLAGGEKYF